This T cell receptor beta chain was sequenced for a study of shared clonotypes between healthy human individuals. Terminally differentiated effector memory CD45RA+ cells were excluded from the naive CD8 cells, which were CD45RO-negative and positively selected for CCR7. Original processing methods: Filtering differed for immunoSEQ, which gave only junction sequences without quality scores. Clones were sequenced by immunoSEQ multiplex PCR, and TCRdb holds only the in-frame ones, with some missing. V, J and clone size were drawn from that table, and D and trimming were deduced from the DNA. The sample includes about 2.1 million clones, more than 85% seen only once; the top ten take about 1.5%. About this clone: Its antigen remains unidentified.

Study outcomes and limitations: The researchers took only blood, and tissue repertoires probably look different.

Trimming left V 2 bases short and J 6 bases short, with 11 bases between. The CDR3 length is 13 residues. The germline CDR1 and CDR2 sequences are SGHAT and FQDESV (reference sequence). The gene calls are TRBV11-1 and TRBJ2-7; D possibly uses TRBD1 or TRBD2 (7 bases each). This clonotype was sampled from a young man in good health. Some clones in this sample may be carry-over from other donors' samples. Sequenced material: naive CD8+ T cells from PBMCs. The DNA of the CDR3 is TGTGCCAGCAGCTTATCAGGGGGGGGCGAGCAGTACTTC. It specifies CASSLSGGGEQYF.